This passage covers 18 T cell receptor beta chains from one sample sequenced in a study of shared clonotypes between healthy human individuals. Generated by immunoSEQ multiplex PCR, the TCRdb table keeps only in-frame clones and is missing some. The table lists about 1 million clones, approximately 72% of them singletons. The source material was memory CD4+ T cells sorted from blood. Specified subset: CD45RA-negative fraction. These receptors all come from a man younger than 35 in good health.

Here the CDR3 reads CASSWQGTQFF. Written as DNA, the CDR3 is TGCGCCAGCAGCTGGCAGGGGACGCAGTTCTTC. The chain has TRBV5-1 and TRBJ2-1; TRBD1 might be the D (6 bases). V lost 3 bases and J 12 bases, leaving 10 bases between the germline ends. Germline V CDR1 and CDR2: SGHRS, YFSETQ. The CDR3 has 11 amino acids.

J is TRBJ2-3 and V is TRBV28; 9 positions match TRBD1. There are 14 residues in the CDR3. V dropped 5 bases and J dropped 4; count of bases not matched to a gene: 4. Per germline, CDR1 MDHEN and CDR2 SYDVKM. The CDR3: CASSPTGGPDTQYF. Here the CDR3 DNA reads TGTGCCAGCAGTCCAACAGGGGGCCCAGATACGCAGTATTTT.

This chain uses TRBV5-1 with TRBJ1-2; 12 bases line up with TRBD1. There are 16 residues in the CDR3. CDR1 is SGHRS, CDR2 YFSETQ, per germline. J gave up 8 bases and V 2 bases, and 10 bases lay outside the gene matches. Written as DNA, the CDR3 is TGCGCCAGCAGCTTAGATCCGGGACAGGGGGCGGGCGGCTACACCTTC. Translation gives CASSLDPGQGAGGYTF.

V and J are TRBV5-6 and TRBJ2-3; TRBD1 matches 8 bases. V dropped 4 bases and J dropped 5; count of bases not matched to a gene: 9. The CDR3 has 15 amino acids. Germline V lookup: CDR1 SGHDT, CDR2 YYEEEE. CDR3: CASSIDRGGGDTQYF. The CDR3 region has the DNA TGTGCCAGCAGCATCGACAGGGGTGGTGGAGATACGCAGTATTTT.

The V call is TRBV14, the J call TRBJ2-1, with a weak D call TRBD1 (6 bases). V gave up 0 bases and J gave up 12 bases, with 15 bases separating them. The CDR3 spans 14 residues. The germline CDR1 and CDR2 sequences are SGHDN and FVKESK. Written as DNA, the CDR3 is TGTGCCAGCAGCCAAGAGACTACCGGACAGAGGCAGTTCTTC. Amino acid sequence: CASSQETTGQRQFF.

Turning to this clone: Other DNA sequences in this sample translate to the same CDR3. This rearrangement joins TRBV2 to TRBJ2-7, with 7 bases matching TRBD2. Trimming at V came to 1 base and at J to 7 bases, leaving 4 bases not matched to a gene. CDR1 SNHLY and CDR2 FYNNEI come from the germline V gene. The length of the CDR3 is 13 residues. The CDR3 loop reads CASSEVGGGEQYF. CDR3 sequence (DNA): TGTGCCAGCAGTGAAGTGGGGGGAGGGGAGCAGTACTTC.

This chain joins TRBV19 and TRBJ2-2; 12 nucleotides agree with TRBD2. The V gene end was trimmed by 4 bases and the J gene end by 6 bases; junction bases not matched to a gene: 3. CDR3 length: 15 amino acids. Germline V lookup: CDR1 LNHDA, CDR2 SQIVND (reference sequence). In DNA, the CDR3 is TGTGCCAGTAGTACGACTAGCGGGAGCGCCGGGGAGCTGTTTTTT. It is translated as CASSTTSGSAGELFF.

CDR3 coding DNA: TGTGCCAGCTCGGGACAGGGGATGAACACTGAAGCTTTCTTT. This gives the protein CASSGQGMNTEAFF. The V and J genes are TRBV18 and TRBJ1-1; 10 bases agree with TRBD1. Germline V lookup: CDR1 KGHSH, CDR2 LQKENI. The CDR3 consists of 14 residues. The V and J ends lost 6 bases and 0 bases, in that order; junction bases with no gene match: 1.

The chain is built from TRBV7-9 and TRBJ2-3; no definite D call. In germline, CDR1 is SEHNR, CDR2 FQNEAQ (reference sequence). The CDR3 has 15 amino acids. V shed 5 bases and J shed 6 bases, with 18 bases lying between them. The CDR3 spells CASSRYRDLSDTQYF. In nucleotides, the CDR3 is TGTGCCAGCAGCCGATACCGCGACCTTTCCGATACGCAGTATTTT. The complete variable domain, with remaining parts taken from reference TRBV7-9 and TRBJ2-3, reads DTGVSQNPRHKITKRGQNVTFRCDPISEHNRLYWYRQTLGQGPEFLTYFQNEAQLEKSRLLSDRFSAERPKGSFSTLEIQRTEQGDSAMYLCASSRYRDLSDTQYFGPGTRLTVL.

The rearrangement uses TRBV6-1 and TRBJ2-4; D may correspond to TRBD1 or TRBD2 (5 bases each). The CDR3 has 12 amino acids. Trimming removed 2 bases from V and 14 bases from J, with 13 bases in between. Germline V gene data show CDR1 as MNHNS and CDR2 as SASEGT. The CDR3 loop reads CASSEPPGTEYF. DNA of the CDR3: TGTGCCAGCAGTGAACCACCCGGGACGGAGTACTTC.

This clone has only a few counts. The genes are TRBV7-9 and TRBJ1-6; TRBD1 matches at 7 bases. CDR1 is SEHNR, CDR2 FQNEAQ, per germline (reference sequence). This CDR3 comprises 19 residues. Germline trimming cut 5 bases from V and 0 bases from J; bases unmatched to any gene: 13. CDR3 region: CASSRQGRATSSYNSPLHF. The CDR3 DNA follows: TGTGCCAGCAGCCGACAGGGTCGGGCCACTAGCTCCTATAATTCACCCCTCCACTTT.

V is TRBV11-2 and J is TRBJ1-1; perhaps TRBD1 as D (6 bases). Trimming removed 3 bases at V and 6 bases at J, with 17 bases between. The CDR3 totals 15 residues. Germline CDR1 and CDR2: SGHAT and FQNNGV. In nucleotides, the CDR3 is TGTGCCAGCAGCTTTAACAGGGAATTGGGACCTGAAGCTTTCTTT. It codes for CASSFNRELGPEAFF. Variable domain in full (rest from reference TRBV11-2 and TRBJ1-1): EAGVAQSPRYKIIEKRQSVAFWCNPISGHATLYWYQQILGQGPKLLIQFQNNGVVDDSQLPKDRFSAERLKGVDSTLKIQPAKLEDSAVYLCASSFNRELGPEAFFGQGTRLTVV.

The chain carries TRBV30 and TRBJ2-6, with 8 bases lining up with TRBD2. The junction had 11 bases not matched to a gene; V was cut back by 5 bases and J by 2 bases. CDR3 length equals 17 residues. Germline assignment: CDR1 GTSNPN and CDR2 SVGIG (reference sequence). Here the CDR3 DNA reads TGTGCCTGGGCTGGAGACGGGAGGGCCCCTGGGGCCAACGTCCTGACTTTC. This encodes CAWAGDGRAPGANVLTF. Full variable domain (outside the CDR3, taken from reference TRBV30 and TRBJ2-6): SQTIHQWPATLVQPVGSPLSLECTVEGTSNPNLYWYRQAAGRGLQLLFYSVGIGQISSEVPQNLSASRPQDRQFILSSKKLLLSDSGFYLCAWAGDGRAPGANVLTFGAGSRLTVL.

The V and J genes are TRBV7-6 and TRBJ1-5, with TRBD1 matching 7 bases. Germline assignment: CDR1 SGHVS and CDR2 FNYEAQ. The CDR3 runs to 15 residues. V trimming: 5 bases; J trimming: 3 bases; junction bases outside the gene matches: 7. CDR3: CASSHSGGPNQPQHF. The CDR3 DNA reads as TGTGCCAGCAGCCACTCAGGGGGTCCCAATCAGCCCCAGCATTTT.

The chain has TRBV21-1 and TRBJ2-1; TRBD2 is the table's D call and was not checked against the DNA. TRBV21-1 has pseudogene status. The CDR3 covers 15 residues. As DNA, the CDR3 is TGTGCCACCTTCGGCGGGTCCCCCTCCTACAATGAGCAGTTCTTC. This sequence encodes CATFGGSPSYNEQFF.

The rearrangement uses TRBV2 and TRBJ2-7, with D perhaps TRBD2 (6 bases). The CDR3 runs to 15 residues. The germline V gene has CDR1 SNHLY and CDR2 FYNNEI. The V end lost 7 bases, the J end lost 0 bases, and 16 bases lay between the germline ends. In DNA form, the CDR3 reads TGTGCCAGCATGGACCTCGTCGGGAGCTCCTACGAGCAGTACTTC. Protein product: CASMDLVGSSYEQYF.

The rearrangement joins TRBV6-1 to TRBJ2-3, with D uncertain. CDR3 length equals 13 residues. CDR1 is MNHNS, CDR2 SASEGT, per germline. The germline V and J ends were trimmed by 2 bases and 4 bases, with 7 bases remaining between them. In nucleotides, the CDR3 is TGTGCCAGCAGTGAAACCCCAGCAGATACGCAGTATTTT. Translated, it gives CASSETPADTQYF.

A few counts support this clone. Additional DNA sequences in this sample encode the identical CDR3. CDR3 coding DNA: TGCAGCGTTGGGGGCAGTAGCAATCAGCCCCAGCATTTT. Protein: CSVGGSSNQPQHF. This sequence joins TRBV29-1 and TRBJ1-5; D is perhaps TRBD1 (5 bases). The ends were cut back, 4 bases at V and 0 bases at J, with 7 bases in the middle. CDR3 length equals 13 residues. Germline lookup yields CDR1 SQVTM and CDR2 ANQGSEA.